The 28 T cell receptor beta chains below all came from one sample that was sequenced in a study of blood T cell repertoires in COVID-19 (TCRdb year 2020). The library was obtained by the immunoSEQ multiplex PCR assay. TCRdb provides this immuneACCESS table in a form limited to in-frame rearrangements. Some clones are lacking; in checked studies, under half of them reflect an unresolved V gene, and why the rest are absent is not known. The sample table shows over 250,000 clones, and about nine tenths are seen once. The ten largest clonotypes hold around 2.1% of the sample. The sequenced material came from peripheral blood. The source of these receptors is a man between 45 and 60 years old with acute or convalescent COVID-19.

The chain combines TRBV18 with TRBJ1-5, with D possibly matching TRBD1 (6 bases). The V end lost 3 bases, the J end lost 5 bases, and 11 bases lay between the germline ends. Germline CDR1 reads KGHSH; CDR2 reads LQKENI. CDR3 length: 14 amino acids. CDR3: CASSPARTDQPQHF. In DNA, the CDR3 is TGTGCCAGCTCACCCGCGCGGACAGATCAGCCCCAGCATTTT.

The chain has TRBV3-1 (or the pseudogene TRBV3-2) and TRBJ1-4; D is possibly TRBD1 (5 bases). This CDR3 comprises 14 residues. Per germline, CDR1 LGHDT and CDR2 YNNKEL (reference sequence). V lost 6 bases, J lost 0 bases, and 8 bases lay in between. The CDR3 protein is CASRQTATNEKLFF. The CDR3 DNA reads TGTGCCAGCAGGCAGACAGCAACTAATGAAAAACTGTTTTTT.

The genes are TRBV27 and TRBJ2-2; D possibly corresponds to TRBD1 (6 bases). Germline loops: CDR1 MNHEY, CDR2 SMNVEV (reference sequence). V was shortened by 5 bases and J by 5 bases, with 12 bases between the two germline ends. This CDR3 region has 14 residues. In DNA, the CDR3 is TGTGCCAGCAGTCCCGGACAGCCGACCGGGGAGCTGTTTTTT. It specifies CASSPGQPTGELFF.

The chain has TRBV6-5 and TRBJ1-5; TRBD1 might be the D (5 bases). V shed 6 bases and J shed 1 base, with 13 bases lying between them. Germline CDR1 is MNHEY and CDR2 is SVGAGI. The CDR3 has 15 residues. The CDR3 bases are TGTGCCAGCAGGGGACTGGACATGAGCAATCAGCCCCAGCATTTT. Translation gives CASRGLDMSNQPQHF.

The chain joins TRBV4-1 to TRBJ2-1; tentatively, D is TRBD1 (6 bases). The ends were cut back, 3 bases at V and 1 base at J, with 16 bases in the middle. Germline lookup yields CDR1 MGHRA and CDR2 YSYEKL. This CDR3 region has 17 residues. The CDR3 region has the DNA TGCGCCAGCAGCCAGTTCCCCCGGGACACTTCCTACAATGAGCAGTTCTTC. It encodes CASSQFPRDTSYNEQFF.

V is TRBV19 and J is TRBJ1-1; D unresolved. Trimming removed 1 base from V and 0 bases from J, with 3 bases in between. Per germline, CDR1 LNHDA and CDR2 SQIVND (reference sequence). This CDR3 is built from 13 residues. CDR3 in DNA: TGTGCCAGTAGTATAGCTATGAACACTGAAGCTTTCTTT. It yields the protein CASSIAMNTEAFF.

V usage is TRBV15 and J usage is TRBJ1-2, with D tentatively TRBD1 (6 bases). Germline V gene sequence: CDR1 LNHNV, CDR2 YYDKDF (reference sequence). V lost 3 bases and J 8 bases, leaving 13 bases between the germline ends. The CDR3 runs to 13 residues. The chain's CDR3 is CATSSRDTGGYTF. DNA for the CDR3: TGTGCCACCAGCAGCCGGGACACTGGAGGCTACACCTTC.

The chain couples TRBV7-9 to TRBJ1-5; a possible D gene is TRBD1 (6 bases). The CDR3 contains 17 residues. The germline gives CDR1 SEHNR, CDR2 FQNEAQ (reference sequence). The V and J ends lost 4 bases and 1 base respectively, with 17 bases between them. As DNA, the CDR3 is TGTGCCAGCAGCTCCCCCCCGGGGGGGCTGAGCAATCAGCCCCAGCATTTT. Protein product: CASSSPPGGLSNQPQHF. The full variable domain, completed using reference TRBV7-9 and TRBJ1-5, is DTGVSQNPRHKITKRGQNVTFRCDPISEHNRLYWYRQTLGQGPEFLTYFQNEAQLEKSRLLSDRFSAERPKGSFSTLEIQRTEQGDSAMYLCASSSPPGGLSNQPQHFGDGTRLSIL.

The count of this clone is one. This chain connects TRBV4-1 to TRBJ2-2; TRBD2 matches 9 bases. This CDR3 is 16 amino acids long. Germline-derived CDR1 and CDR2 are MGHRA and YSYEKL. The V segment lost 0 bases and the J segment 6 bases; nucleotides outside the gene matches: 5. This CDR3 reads CASSQEGGLAPGELFF. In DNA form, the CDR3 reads TGCGCCAGCAGCCAAGAAGGGGGACTAGCACCCGGGGAGCTGTTTTTT.

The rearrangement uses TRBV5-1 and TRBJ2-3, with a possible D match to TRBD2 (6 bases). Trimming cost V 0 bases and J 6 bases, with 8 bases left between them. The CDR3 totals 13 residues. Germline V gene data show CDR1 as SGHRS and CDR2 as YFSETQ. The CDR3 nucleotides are TGCGCCAGCAGCTTGGCGGGGGAGGATACGCAGTATTTT. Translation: CASSLAGEDTQYF.

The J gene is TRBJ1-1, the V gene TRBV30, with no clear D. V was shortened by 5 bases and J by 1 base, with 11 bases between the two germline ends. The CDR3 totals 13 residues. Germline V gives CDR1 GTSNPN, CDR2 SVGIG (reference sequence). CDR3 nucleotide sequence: TGTGCCTGGGACCAAGACAAGAACACTGAAGCTTTCTTT. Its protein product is CAWDQDKNTEAFF.

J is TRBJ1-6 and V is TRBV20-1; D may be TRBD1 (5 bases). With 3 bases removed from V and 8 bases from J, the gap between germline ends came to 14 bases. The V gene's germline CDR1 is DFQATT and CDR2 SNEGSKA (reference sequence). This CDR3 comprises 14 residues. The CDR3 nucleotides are TGCAGTGCTAGTCGGGGGACTGAGGATTCACCCCTCCACTTT. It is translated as CSASRGTEDSPLHF.

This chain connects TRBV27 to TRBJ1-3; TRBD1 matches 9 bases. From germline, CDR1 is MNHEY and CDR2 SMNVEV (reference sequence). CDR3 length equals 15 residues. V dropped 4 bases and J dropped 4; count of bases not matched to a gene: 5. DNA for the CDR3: TGTGCCAGCAGTTACACAGGGGGCGGAGGAAACACCATATATTTT. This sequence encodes CASSYTGGGGNTIYF.

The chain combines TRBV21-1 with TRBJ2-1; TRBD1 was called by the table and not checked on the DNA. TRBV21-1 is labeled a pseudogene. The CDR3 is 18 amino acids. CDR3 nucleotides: TGTGCCAGCAGCGCCCGACCTCGGACACTCAGCTCCTACAATGAGCAGTTCTTC. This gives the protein CASSARPRTLSSYNEQFF.

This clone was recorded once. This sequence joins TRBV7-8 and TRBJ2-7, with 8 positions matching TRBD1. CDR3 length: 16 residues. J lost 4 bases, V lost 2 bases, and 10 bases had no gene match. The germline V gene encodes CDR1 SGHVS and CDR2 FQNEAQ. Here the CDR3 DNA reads TGTGCCAGCAGCTTAACCCCGACAGGGGTGGGGTACGAGCAGTACTTC. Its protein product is CASSLTPTGVGYEQYF.

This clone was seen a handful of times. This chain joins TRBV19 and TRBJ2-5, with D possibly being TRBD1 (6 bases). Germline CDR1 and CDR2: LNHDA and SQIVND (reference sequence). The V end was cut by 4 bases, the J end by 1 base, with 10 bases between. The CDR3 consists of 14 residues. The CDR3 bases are TGTGCCAGTAGTACCTCGGACAGCCAAGAGACCCAGTACTTC. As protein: CASSTSDSQETQYF.

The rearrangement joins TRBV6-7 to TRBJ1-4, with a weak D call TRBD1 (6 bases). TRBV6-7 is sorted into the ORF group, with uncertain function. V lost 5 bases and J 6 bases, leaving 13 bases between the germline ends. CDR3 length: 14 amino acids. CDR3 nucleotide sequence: TGTGCCAGCAGTACTACAGGGAAGCATGAAAAACTGTTTTTT. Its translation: CASSTTGKHEKLFF.

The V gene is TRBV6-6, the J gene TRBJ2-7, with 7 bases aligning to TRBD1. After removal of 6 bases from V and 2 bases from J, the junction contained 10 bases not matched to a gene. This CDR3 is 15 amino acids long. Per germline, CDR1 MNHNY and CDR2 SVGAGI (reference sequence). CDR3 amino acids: CASRSSGTATYEQYF. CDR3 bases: TGTGCCAGCAGGTCTTCCGGGACAGCGACCTACGAGCAGTACTTC.

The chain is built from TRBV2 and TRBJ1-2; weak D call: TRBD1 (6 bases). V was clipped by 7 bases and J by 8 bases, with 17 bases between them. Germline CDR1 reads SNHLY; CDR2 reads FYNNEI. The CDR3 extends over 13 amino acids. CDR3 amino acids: CASNRGAGGGYTF. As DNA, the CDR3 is TGTGCCAGCAACCGGGGGGCGGGAGGCGGCTACACCTTC.

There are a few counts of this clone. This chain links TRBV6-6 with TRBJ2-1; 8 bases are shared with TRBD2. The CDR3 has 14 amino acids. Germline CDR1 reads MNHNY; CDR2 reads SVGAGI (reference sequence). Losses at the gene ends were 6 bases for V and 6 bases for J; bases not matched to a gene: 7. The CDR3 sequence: CASRTGTRLNEQFF. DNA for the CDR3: TGTGCCAGCAGAACCGGGACTAGACTCAATGAGCAGTTCTTC.

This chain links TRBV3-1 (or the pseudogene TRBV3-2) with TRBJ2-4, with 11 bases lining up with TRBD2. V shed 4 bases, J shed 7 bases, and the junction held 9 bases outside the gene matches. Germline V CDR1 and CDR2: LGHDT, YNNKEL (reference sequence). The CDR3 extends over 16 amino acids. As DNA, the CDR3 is TGTGCCAGCAGCCCATTTAGCGGGGGGGCCGGTAACATTCAGTACTTC. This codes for CASSPFSGGAGNIQYF.

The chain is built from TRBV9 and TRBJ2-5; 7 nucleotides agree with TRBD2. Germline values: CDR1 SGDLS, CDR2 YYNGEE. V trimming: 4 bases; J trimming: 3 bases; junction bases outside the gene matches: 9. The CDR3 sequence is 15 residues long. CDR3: CASSPTGLAEETQYF. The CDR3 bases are TGTGCCAGCAGCCCCACGGGGCTAGCGGAAGAGACCCAGTACTTC.

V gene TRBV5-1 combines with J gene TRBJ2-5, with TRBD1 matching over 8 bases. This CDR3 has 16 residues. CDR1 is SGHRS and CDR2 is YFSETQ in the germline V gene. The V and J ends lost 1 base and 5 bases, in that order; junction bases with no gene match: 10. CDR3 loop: CASSLNGQGQGETQYF. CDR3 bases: TGCGCCAGCAGCTTGAATGGACAGGGTCAGGGGGAGACCCAGTACTTC.

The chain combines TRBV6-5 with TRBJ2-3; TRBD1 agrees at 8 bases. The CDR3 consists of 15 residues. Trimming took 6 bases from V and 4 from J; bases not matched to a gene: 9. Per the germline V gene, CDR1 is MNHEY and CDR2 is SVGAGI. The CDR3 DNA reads TGTGCCAGCAGCCTAGTAGGACAGGGCGCAGATACGCAGTATTTT. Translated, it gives CASSLVGQGADTQYF.

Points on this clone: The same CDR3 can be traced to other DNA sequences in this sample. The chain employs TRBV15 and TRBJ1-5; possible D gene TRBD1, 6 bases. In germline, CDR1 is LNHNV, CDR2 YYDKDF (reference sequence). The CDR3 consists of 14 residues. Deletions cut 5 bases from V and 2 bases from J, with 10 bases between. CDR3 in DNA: TGTGCCACCAGCCGGCCAGGGGGCAATCAGCCCCAGCATTTT. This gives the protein CATSRPGGNQPQHF.

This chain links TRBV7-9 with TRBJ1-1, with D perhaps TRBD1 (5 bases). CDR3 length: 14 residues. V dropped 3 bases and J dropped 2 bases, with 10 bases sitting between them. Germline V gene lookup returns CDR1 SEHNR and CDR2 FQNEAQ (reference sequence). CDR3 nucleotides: TGTGCCAGCAGCTTCTCCGGGGGAAACACTGAAGCTTTCTTT. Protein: CASSFSGGNTEAFF. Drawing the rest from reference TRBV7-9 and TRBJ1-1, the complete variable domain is DTGVSQNPRHKITKRGQNVTFRCDPISEHNRLYWYRQTLGQGPEFLTYFQNEAQLEKSRLLSDRFSAERPKGSFSTLEIQRTEQGDSAMYLCASSFSGGNTEAFFGQGTRLTVV.

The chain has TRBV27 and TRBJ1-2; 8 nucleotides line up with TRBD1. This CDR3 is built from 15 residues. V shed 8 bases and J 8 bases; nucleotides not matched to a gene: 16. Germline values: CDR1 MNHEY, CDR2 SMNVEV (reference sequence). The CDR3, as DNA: TGTGCCAGCTGGGGGACAGGAGGAGAGGACAAAGGCTACACCTTC. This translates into CASWGTGGEDKGYTF.

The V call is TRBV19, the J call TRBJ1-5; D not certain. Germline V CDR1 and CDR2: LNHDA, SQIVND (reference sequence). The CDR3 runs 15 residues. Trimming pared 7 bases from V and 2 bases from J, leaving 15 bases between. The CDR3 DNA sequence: TGTGCCAGTACCTGGGTTCCGGGTGGCAATCAGCCCCAGCATTTT. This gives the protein CASTWVPGGNQPQHF. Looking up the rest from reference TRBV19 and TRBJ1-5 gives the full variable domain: DGGITQSPKYLFRKEGQNVTLSCEQNLNHDAMYWYRQDPGQGLRLIYYSQIVNDFQKGDIAEGYSVSREKKESFPLTVTSAQKNPTAFYLCASTWVPGGNQPQHFGDGTRLSIL.